The present T cell receptor beta chain was sequenced within a study of blood T cell repertoires in COVID-19. Looking at the study overall: COVID-19 samples, acute and convalescent, were from the United States, Italy and Spain. The analysed material was cDNA or gDNA that came from T cells, B-cell-depleted T cells, or PBMCs.

V was clipped by 6 bases and J by 4 bases, with 9 bases between them. Germline V gene lookup returns CDR1 MDHEN and CDR2 SYDVKM. The CDR3 covers 12 residues. Turning to this clone: The same CDR3 can be traced to other DNA sequences in this sample.

Per the original methods: Estimation of nucleated cell counts relied on the amplification of reference gene primers. The protocol was immunoSEQ multiplex PCR, while the TCRdb copy is restricted to in-frame clones and leaves out a portion. V and J calls plus clone size are reproduced from that table; the DNA served to infer D and trimming. The repertoire consists of about 70,000 clones, with about 82% occurring once and the leading ten covering 1.8%. This receptor was taken from a woman in her sixties with acute or convalescent COVID-19. The sequencing input was peripheral blood. V is TRBV28 and J is TRBJ1-2; D gene uncertain. The CDR3 loop is CASSPSSYGYTF. CDR3 bases: TGTGCCAGCAGCCCCAGTTCCTATGGCTACACCTTC.